The following is a TCR beta chain sequence with its context. Its antigen is unidentified. The data derive from a study of cytomegalovirus exposure and HLA in healthy donors. Study as a whole: HLA-typed donors were the source of about 90 million unique TCRs held in an early data release.

13 Jbeta primers and 60 Vbeta primers were used for the PCR. Profiling relied on immunoSEQ multiplex PCR, and the TCRdb table lists in-frame clones only, not all of them. The data show tens of thousands of clones, approximately 75% seen once. CDR1 and CDR2 (germline): SGDLS, YYNGEE. Trimming took 2 bases from V and 2 from J; bases not matched to a gene: 3. This CDR3 has 14 residues. Points from the study as a whole: According to an earlier analysis, most TCR beta V segments yielded productive rearrangements about 87% or about 30% of the time. Researchers counted roughly 150 TCR beta chains as cytomegalovirus-associated.

This sequence joins TRBV9 and TRBJ1-2, with 7 bases lining up with TRBD1. Sequencing was done on a sample of PBMCs. The sequence was obtained from a woman in her 40s in good health and CMV-seropositive. CDR3: CASSVWDSNYGYTF. CDR3 bases: TGTGCCAGCAGCGTTTGGGACAGCAACTATGGCTACACCTTC.